This T cell receptor (delta chain) was identified in a study of gamma-delta chains in newborns, infants, children (dated by TCRdb to about 2019). For the study in its entirety: According to the title of the study, polyclonal expansion of innate gammadelta T cells immediately after birth is driven by microbial exposure. Right after human newborns were born, the researchers looked at the way microbial exposure shaped their populations of innate gammadelta T cells.

The run used an Illumina MiSeq. In TCRdb, clones were called once more from the public reads by CATT, and rows of identical DNA were later combined. In all, the sample holds 3,000 to 3,500 delta-chain clones, and approximately 1.3% of those were seen once. Clones ranked in the top ten supply roughly 23% of the sample. Counted from cysteine to phenylalanine, this CDR3 has 17 amino acids. Just CDR3 DNA is preserved here, 51 bases in frame from base 1. In the germline V gene (reference sequence), CDR1 corresponds to TVYSNPD and CDR2 to GDNSRS. This clone was seen only a few times. The antigen it recognizes is unknown. The protein in TCRdb stems from a much larger clone and differs at residue 11 from this DNA's translation, likely a read error; here the protein is translated from the DNA.

The chain employs TRDV3 and TRDJ3; TRDD3 fits 13 bases in the junction. What was sequenced was blood. The receptor was isolated from a child who was a newborn, infant or young child, either healthy, febrile or measles-vaccinated (not recorded which). The CDR3 is CAFGTGGYAWGTRQMFF. The base sequence is TGTGCCTTCGGTACTGGGGGATACGCCTGGGGCACCCGACAGATGTTTTTC.